This TCR beta chain came from a study of shared clonotypes between healthy human individuals (dated by TCRdb to the early 2020s). In the study overall: The cohort comprised a couple of women and a few men aged 18 to 49 years. For each donor, three plates each were used for CD4 naive and CD4 memory, two plates were used for CD8 naive, and one plate was used for CD8 memory. To estimate repertoire size and how much clonotypes are shared between individuals, the study performed deep sequencing of blood TCR repertoires from a few healthy adults. To increase sequencing depth and limit assay-specific biases, TCR repertoire library preparation and sequencing were carried out by different laboratories using diverse techniques. Per donor, leukapheresis produced somewhere between about 0.94 and 9.5 billion PBMCs.

Using the deep immunoSEQ assay, multiplex PCR amplified TCR CDR3 regions from genomic DNA. Genomic DNA extracted from each cell subset was distributed evenly over all wells of several immunoSEQ 96-well plates, and each plate served as one replicate. Each replicate PCR for sorted subsets received 150 to 250 ng genomic DNA, equal to tens of thousands of T cell genomes. Purified libraries were measured with a Qubit 3.0 fluorometer, size-checked on a Bioanalyzer 2100, and measured again with the KAPA Library Quantification kit. Every immunoSEQ 96-well plate was sequenced on a dedicated single-read 150-cycle Illumina NextSeq 550 flow cell. Per the original workflow: Because only junctional sequences without quality scores were contained in the immunoSEQ output, filtering matching that applied to full-length reads could not be performed. Sequences were annotated with PyIR, a Python wrapper for IgBLAST v1.9, and V/J genes and CDR3 were assigned using IMGT germline references. Any read was removed if the V/J assignment was weak (E-value above 1e-6), the CDR3 was missing, or the read contained stop codons, out-of-frame junctions, or ambiguous translated residues. V3J clonotypes were defined by identical inferred V gene, J gene, and CDR3 amino acid sequence. The percentage overlap between two repertoires was calculated by dividing the number of shared unique clonotypes by the size of the smaller repertoire. Three approaches were used to assess repertoire richness: RTK rarefaction, the Chao1 estimator, and Recon v2.1 estimates of unobserved clonotypes. OLGA was used to compute generation probabilities for all TCRbeta clonotypes that the gDNA method yielded from a handful of donors. TCRdb mirrors the immuneACCESS table, restricted to in-frame sequences. Some clones are absent from its copies; in checked studies, under half trace to an unresolved V gene, and the reason for the others is unknown. Clone size and V and J calls were adopted from that table, with D and trimming inferred from the DNA. The sample profile shows some 500,000 clones; approximately 94% of them were found once. The ten largest clones represent about 0.064% of the sample.

Healthy HIV-negative adults with no recently reported acute infections or vaccinations were included as donors. All donors were Caucasian adults living in Nashville, Tennessee, USA. CD4+ T cells were enriched by magnetic negative selection, after which naive cells were positively selected on CD45RA and the negative fraction was taken as the memory subset. Blood was collected by leukapheresis, and PBMCs were isolated by Ficoll-Histopaque density gradient centrifugation and then cryopreserved in liquid nitrogen vapor phase. Analytical flow cytometry was used to check the purity and quantity of each magnetically sorted T cell population. Genomic DNA was isolated from every sorted fraction and measured by UV absorbance on a Nanodrop 2000c. V lost 7 bases and J lost 5 bases; the stretch between them is 26 bases long. CDR1 SNHLY and CDR2 FYNNEI are derived from the germline V gene. The CDR3 goes from the cysteine to the phenylalanine over 17 residues. Kept here is only the CDR3 DNA, which spans 51 bases and is read in frame from base 1.

About this clone itself: The specificity of this receptor is unknown. One base away there is no much larger clone; base qualities are not given.

What the authors observed across the whole study: Naive subsets generally had larger estimated clonotype richness than memory subsets. Rarefaction of sorted-subset datasets indicated incomplete sequencing despite the large sequencing depth. Based on pairwise subsampling, the degree of clonotype sharing among donors was expected to be affected by sequencing depth. Compared with non-shared clonotypes, clonotypes shared by all four sorted-subset donors had higher generation probabilities. Across four donors, 4.5% to 6.5% of naive CD4, approximately 3.5% of naive CD8, under 2.5% of memory CD4, and 0.4% to 0.45% of memory CD8 clonotypes were shared. Sampling was restricted to blood, and TCR repertoires in tissue are likely to differ from TCR repertoires in blood. The genetic and exposure-history diversity represented was limited by the small number of donors.

The V gene is TRBV2 and the J gene is TRBJ2-5, with the D gene not confidently named. The source is a woman under 40 in good health. Sequencing was carried out using naive CD4+ T cells sorted from blood. Taken with the paper, the label for cell subset or site translates to: CD45RA+ positively selected. The CDR3: CASTGPRSDETAETQYF. The nucleotide sequence is given as TGTGCCAGCACCGGGCCCCGATCGGACGAGACGGCGGAGACCCAGTACTTC.